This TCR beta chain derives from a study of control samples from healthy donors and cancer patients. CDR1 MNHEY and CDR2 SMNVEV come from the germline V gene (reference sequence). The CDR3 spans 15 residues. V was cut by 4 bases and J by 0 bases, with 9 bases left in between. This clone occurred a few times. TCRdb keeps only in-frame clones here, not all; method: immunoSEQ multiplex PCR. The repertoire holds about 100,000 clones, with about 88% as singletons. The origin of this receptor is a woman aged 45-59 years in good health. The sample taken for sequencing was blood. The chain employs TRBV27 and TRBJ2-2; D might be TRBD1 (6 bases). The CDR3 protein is CASSSKGANTGELFF. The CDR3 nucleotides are TGTGCCAGCAGTTCCAAGGGGGCGAACACCGGGGAGCTGTTTTTT.